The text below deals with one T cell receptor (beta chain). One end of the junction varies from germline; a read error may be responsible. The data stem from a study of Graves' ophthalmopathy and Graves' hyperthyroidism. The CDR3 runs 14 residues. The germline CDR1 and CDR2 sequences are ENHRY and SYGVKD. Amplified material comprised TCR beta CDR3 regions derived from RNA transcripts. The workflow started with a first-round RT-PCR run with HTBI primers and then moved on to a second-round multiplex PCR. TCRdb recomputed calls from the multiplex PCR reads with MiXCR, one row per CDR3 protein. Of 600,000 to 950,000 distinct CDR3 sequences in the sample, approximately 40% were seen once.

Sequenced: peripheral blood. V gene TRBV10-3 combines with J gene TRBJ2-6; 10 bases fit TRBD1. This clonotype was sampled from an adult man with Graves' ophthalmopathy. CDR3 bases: TGTGCCATCAGTGAAGGGACAGGGGACAACGTCCTGACTTTC. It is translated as CAISEGTGDNVLTF.